The source of this T cell receptor (beta chain) is a study of blood T cells in healthy people across ages. Study-wide findings and caveats: In the absence of known donor CMV status, changes in expanded clonotypes were possibly confounded. Diversity estimates drawn from one million T cells were deemed underestimates.

The CDR3 covers 15 residues. Trimming removed 4 bases from V and 4 bases from J, with 14 bases in between. As regards this clonotype: Its antigen is unknown.

PCR was performed a second time for about 7 to 11 cycles using a sample-barcoded 5' primer and a J-beta primer mix. Via MiXCR, TCRdb re-called the 5' RACE reads, giving one row per CDR3 protein. The table lists about 1.8 million distinct CDR3 sequences, around 50% of them singletons. Russia was home to the donors, healthy Caucasian individuals aged about 6 to 90. Each sample yielded at least 6.5 million isolated PBMCs. The receptor was isolated from a woman aged 40 to 50 in good health. The chain uses TRBV12-3 or TRBV12-4 and TRBJ2-1; weak D call: TRBD1 (5 bases). Sequences were obtained from blood. The CDR3 sequence is CASSSPMTAYNEQFF. Here the CDR3 DNA reads TGTGCCAGCAGTTCCCCTATGACAGCTTACAATGAGCAGTTCTTC.